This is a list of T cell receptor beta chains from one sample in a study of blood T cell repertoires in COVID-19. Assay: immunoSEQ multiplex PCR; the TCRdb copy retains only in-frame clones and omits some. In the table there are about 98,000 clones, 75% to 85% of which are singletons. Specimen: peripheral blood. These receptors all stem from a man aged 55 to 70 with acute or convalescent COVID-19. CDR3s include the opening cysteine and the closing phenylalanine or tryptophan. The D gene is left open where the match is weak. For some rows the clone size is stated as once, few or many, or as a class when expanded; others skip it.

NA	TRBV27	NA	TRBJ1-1	TGTGCCAGCAGTTTGACGCCCCCGGGTCTGGGAGGGACTGAAGCTTTCTTT	CASSLTPPGLGGTEAFF
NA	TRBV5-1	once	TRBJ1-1	TGCGCCAGCAGCTTGTGGGGCGACACTGAAGCTTTCTTT	CASSLWGDTEAFF
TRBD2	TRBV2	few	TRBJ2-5	TGTGCCAGCAGTCCACTAGCGGGACGGCAAGAGACCCAGTACTTC	CASSPLAGRQETQYF
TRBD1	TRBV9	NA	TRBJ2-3	TGTGCCAGCAGCGTGCAGGGGGTTTCTAGCACAGATACGCAGTATTTT	CASSVQGVSSTDTQYF
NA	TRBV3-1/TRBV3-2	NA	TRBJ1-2	TGTGCCACTAGACAGGATTCTAACTATGGCTACACCTTC	CATRQDSNYGYTF
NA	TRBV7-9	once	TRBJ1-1	TGTGCCAGCAGCTTAACGATTGCGGGAAAAACTGAAGCTTTCTTT	CASSLTIAGKTEAFF
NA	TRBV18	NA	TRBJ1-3	TGTGCCAGCTCATCTACGAAGACAGGTACTGGAAACACCATATATTTT	CASSSTKTGTGNTIYF
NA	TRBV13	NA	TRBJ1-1	TGTGCCAGCAGCCCTAGAGACGGAGACACTGAAGCTTTCTTT	CASSPRDGDTEAFF
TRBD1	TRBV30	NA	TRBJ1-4	TGTGCCTGGAGTCTTGGACAGGCTCCCATGGTCAATGAAAAACTGTTTTTT	CAWSLGQAPMVNEKLFF
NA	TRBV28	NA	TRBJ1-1	TGTGCCAGCAGTGGCCTCGACAGTGAAGCTTTCTTT	CASSGLDSEAFF
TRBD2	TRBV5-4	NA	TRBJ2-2	TGTGCCAGCAGCCCAGGACTAGCGGCGAACACCGGGGAGCTGTTTTTT	CASSPGLAANTGELFF
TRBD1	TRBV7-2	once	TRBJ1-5	TGTGCCAGCAGCCCCGGACAGGGGTATCAGCCCCAGCATTTT	CASSPGQGYQPQHF
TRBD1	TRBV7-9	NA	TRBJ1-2	TGTGCCAGCAGCACCGGGACAGGGGATAACTATGGCTACACCTTC	CASSTGTGDNYGYTF
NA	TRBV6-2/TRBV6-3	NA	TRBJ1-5	TGTGCCAGCAGCACGACAGGTGGATTCAATCAGCCCCAGCATTTT	CASSTTGGFNQPQHF
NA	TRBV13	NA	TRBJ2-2	TGTGCCAGCAGCTTAATTGACAGATCTGACGGGGAGCTGTTTTTT	CASSLIDRSDGELFF
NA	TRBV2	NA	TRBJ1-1	TGTGCCAGCATACGACTTCGGACTGAAGCTTTCTTT	CASIRLRTEAFF
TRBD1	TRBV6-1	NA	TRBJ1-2	TGTGCCAGCAGTGAGACAGGGGGCTGGGGTTCGGATGGCTACACCTTC	CASSETGGWGSDGYTF
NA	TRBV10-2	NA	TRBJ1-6	TGCGCCAGCTCTCGGACAGTCTATAATTCACCCCTCCACTTT	CASSRTVYNSPLHF
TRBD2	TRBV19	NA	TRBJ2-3	TGTGCCAGTAGGGGGGCTAGCGGGAACACAGATACGCAGTATTTT	CASRGASGNTDTQYF
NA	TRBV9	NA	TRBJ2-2	TGTGCCAGCAGCGTAGTTCCCCAGGGATTATTGAACACCGGGGAGCTGTTTTTT	CASSVVPQGLLNTGELFF
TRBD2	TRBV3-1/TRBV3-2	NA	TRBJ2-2	TGTGCCAGCAGCCGGACTAGCGGGAGGAGAGCGGGCGGGGAGCTGTTTTTT	CASSRTSGRRAGGELFF
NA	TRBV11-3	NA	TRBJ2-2	TGTGCCAGCAGCTGGGGGGACACCGGGGAGCTGTTTTTT	CASSWGDTGELFF
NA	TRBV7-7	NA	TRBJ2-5	TGTGCCAGCAGCTTAGTGCTACAAGAGACCCAGTACTTC	CASSLVLQETQYF
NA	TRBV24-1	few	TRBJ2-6	TGTGCCACCAGTGATTCGGGCTCTGGGGCCAACGTCCTGACTTTC	CATSDSGSGANVLTF
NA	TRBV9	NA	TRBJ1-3	TGTGCCAGCGGCTCCGGCGGGAAGGATCTGAACACCATATATTTT	CASGSGGKDLNTIYF
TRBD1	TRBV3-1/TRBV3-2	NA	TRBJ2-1	TGTGCCAGCAGCCGCGGGACAGGTAGGGAGCAGTTCTTC	CASSRGTGREQFF
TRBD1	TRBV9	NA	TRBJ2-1	TGTGCCAGCACCAAGAGGGACAGGGTGTACAATGAGCAGTTCTTC	CASTKRDRVYNEQFF
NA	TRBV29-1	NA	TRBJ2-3	TGCAGCGTCGAAACCAGGGGTCCGAGCACAGATACGCAGTATTTT	CSVETRGPSTDTQYF
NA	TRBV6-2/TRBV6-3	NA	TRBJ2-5	TGTGCCAGCAGCCAGGGGTCTAAGACCCAGTACTTC	CASSQGSKTQYF
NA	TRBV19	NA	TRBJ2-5	TGTGCCAGTAGTATACGGGAGACCCAGTACTTC	CASSIRETQYF
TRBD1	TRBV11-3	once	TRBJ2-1	TGTGCCAGCAGCTCCGGACAGGGCGACGAGGAGCAGTTCTTC	CASSSGQGDEEQFF
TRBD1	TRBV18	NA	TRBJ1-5	TGTGCCAGCACCTCCGGGACAGGGAATCAGCCCCAGCATTTT	CASTSGTGNQPQHF
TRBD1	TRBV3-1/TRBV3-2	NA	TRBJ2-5	TGTGCCAGCAGAACAGGGGGAGAGACCCAGTACTTC	CASRTGGETQYF
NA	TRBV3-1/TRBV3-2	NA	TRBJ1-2	TGTGCCAGCAGCCAAGATTTCCGTGCGTACACCTTC	CASSQDFRAYTF
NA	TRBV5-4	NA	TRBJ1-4	TGTGCCACCGCGCGGGCGACGGGGAGTGAAAAACTGTTTTTT	CATARATGSEKLFF
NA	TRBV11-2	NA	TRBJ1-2	TGTGCCAGCAGCTTAGAGGCAGGGATAGGAGGCTACACCTTC	CASSLEAGIGGYTF
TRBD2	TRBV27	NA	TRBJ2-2	TGTGCCAGCAGAGGACTAGCGGGAGCTTCGGGGACCGGGGAGCTGTTTTTT	CASRGLAGASGTGELFF
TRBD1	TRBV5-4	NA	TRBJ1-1	TGTGCCAGCAGCACTCCGACAGGGGAGACTGAAGCTTTCTTT	CASSTPTGETEAFF
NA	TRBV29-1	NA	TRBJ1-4	TGCAGCGTTGGAAGAGCAACTAATGAAAAACTGTTTTTT	CSVGRATNEKLFF
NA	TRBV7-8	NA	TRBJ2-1	TGTGCCAGCAGCCCACAGCGGAATGAGCAGTTCTTC	CASSPQRNEQFF
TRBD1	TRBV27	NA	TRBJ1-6	TGTGCCAGCAGTTCCGGGACAGGGGGCGATGTATTTTCACCCCTCCACTTT	CASSSGTGGDVFSPLHF
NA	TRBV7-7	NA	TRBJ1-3	TGTGCTAGCAGCTCCGCTCGGCGGCCCTCTGGAAACACCATATATTTT	CASSSARRPSGNTIYF
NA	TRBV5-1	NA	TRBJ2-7	TGCGCCAGCAGCTTGGGGTACGAGGGCGGCGAGCAGTACTTC	CASSLGYEGGEQYF
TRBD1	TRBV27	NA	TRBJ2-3	TGTGCCAGCAGTTCAACCCCGGGACAGACAGATACGCAGTATTTT	CASSSTPGQTDTQYF
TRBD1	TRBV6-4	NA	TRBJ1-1	TGTGCCAGCAGTGCAAATCAGGGGGTGGCTGAAGCTTTCTTT	CASSANQGVAEAFF
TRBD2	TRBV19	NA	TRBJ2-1	TGTGCCAGTAGTATAGACCCCAGCGGGAGAATCAACAATGAGCAGTTCTTC	CASSIDPSGRINNEQFF
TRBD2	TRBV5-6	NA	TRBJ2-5	TGTGCCAGCGAGGATAGCGGGAGGGGAGAGACCCAGTACTTC	CASEDSGRGETQYF
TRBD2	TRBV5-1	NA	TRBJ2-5	TGCGCCAGCAGCTTATCCGGGGGGGAGGAGACCCAGTACTTC	CASSLSGGEETQYF
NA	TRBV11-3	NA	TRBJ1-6	TGTGCCAGCAGCTTAAGGGGTTCCTATAATTCACCCCTCCACTTT	CASSLRGSYNSPLHF
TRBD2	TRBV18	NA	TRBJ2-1	TGTGCCAGCTCACCACTAGCGGGAGATTTCGATGAGCAGTTCTTC	CASSPLAGDFDEQFF
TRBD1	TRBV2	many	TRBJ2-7	TGTGCCAGCACCCCAGGGACAGCTAGCTACGAGCAGTACTTC	CASTPGTASYEQYF
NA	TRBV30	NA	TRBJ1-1	TGTGCCTGGAAGGAGGGGCACACTGAAGCTTTCTTT	CAWKEGHTEAFF
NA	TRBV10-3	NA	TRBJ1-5	TGTGCCATCAGCCCGACAGGCGGTAGTCAGCCCCAGCATTTT	CAISPTGGSQPQHF
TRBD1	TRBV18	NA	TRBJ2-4	TGTGCCAGCTCACCACCGTACGACAGGGCCCTTCAGTACTTC	CASSPPYDRALQYF